This note documents a single T cell receptor beta chain sequence. This sample was taken from a study of blood T cell repertoires in COVID-19. Across the study: Spain, Italy and the United States supplied samples that represented acute and convalescent COVID-19.

Participants' reported clinical history set cohort assignment. Only in-frame clones appear in the TCRdb table, and some are missing; sequencing was by immunoSEQ multiplex PCR. This table holds 470,000 or so clones, roughly 85% found once. The germline gives CDR1 SGDLS, CDR2 YYNGEE. V was trimmed by 0 bases and J by 3 bases, leaving 13 bases between them. The length of the CDR3 is 16 residues. Input material: PBMCs or T cells enriched from blood (not recorded which). The receptor was isolated from a woman under 30 with acute COVID-19. This sequence joins TRBV9 and TRBJ2-1; weak D call: TRBD2 (6 bases). The CDR3 DNA is TGTGCCAGCAGCGTAGGCGGGATGGGCTTCTACAATGAGCAGTTCTTC. Protein: CASSVGGMGFYNEQFF.